This T cell receptor (beta chain) was observed in a study of cytomegalovirus exposure and HLA in healthy donors. Overall study context: Genotyping showed roughly 77% of over 350 donors falling in the Caucasian-associated ancestry cluster.

The study ran its PCR with 60 Vbeta and 13 Jbeta primers. Sequencing was performed with immunoSEQ multiplex PCR; in TCRdb, only in-frame clones are kept and a portion is missing. The data contain over 110,000 clones, 75% to 80% of them seen just once; the ten biggest clones take up around 5.9%. V lost 0 bases, J lost 7 bases, and 8 bases stayed unmatched. The CDR3 is 15 amino acids. Germline loops: CDR1 ENHRY, CDR2 SYGVKD. Regarding the study as a whole: In a later analysis, across HLA loci, associated TCR counts were highest for DRB1, lowest for HLA-C. Roughly uniform sequencing depth across donors was assumed, possibly incorrectly. In a later analysis, a genetic analysis reported fewer productive-TCR N-insertions in an Asian-associated ancestry cluster than the cohort average.

About this clone: The antigen is unknown.

The rearrangement joins TRBV10-3 to TRBJ1-2; 7 bases are a match to TRBD1. Sequenced input: PBMCs. The source of this sequence is a woman in her 40s in good health and CMV-seropositive. This CDR3 reads CAISESGGQSGGYTF. The CDR3 nucleotides are TGTGCCATCAGTGAGTCTGGGGGACAGAGTGGTGGCTACACCTTC.